The 31 T cell receptor beta chains listed next were all sequenced from one sample in a study of post-analysis software for immune sequencing data. Study outcomes and limitations: There were a handful of TRBV segments more frequent in patients than controls, and TRBV5-6, TRBV5-1 and TRBV20-1 were among them.

Incorporated into the TCR beta cDNA libraries were unique molecular identifiers, which served to reduce PCR and sequencing biases. One entry per CDR3 protein, called by TCRdb with MiXCR from the PCR reads. The profile shows about 540,000 distinct CDR3 sequences, about a third of them singletons. Their recognized antigens are unknown. Sequencing used blood. Source of these receptors: a girl aged 2 to 17 with multiple sclerosis.

The chain recombines TRBV2 with TRBJ2-5; D may match TRBD1 or TRBD2 (6 bases each). The V gene's germline CDR1 is SNHLY and CDR2 FYNNEI. The CDR3 is 13 residues long. With 10 bases removed from V and 2 bases from J, the gap between germline ends came to 14 bases. CDR3 region: CATTGGPQETQYF. CDR3 DNA: TGTGCCACTACCGGGGGCCCTCAAGAGACCCAGTACTTC.

The rearrangement links TRBV5-1 to TRBJ2-1; D remains unclear. V was shortened by 0 bases and J by 5 bases, with 12 bases between the two germline ends. CDR3 length: 15 amino acids. CDR1 and CDR2 (germline): SGHRS, YFSETQ. Here the CDR3 reads CASSLDVGTHNEQFF. Here the CDR3 DNA reads TGCGCCAGCAGCTTGGATGTCGGAACCCACAATGAGCAGTTCTTC.

The rearrangement joins TRBV24-1 to TRBJ2-1; 11 bases align to TRBD1. The CDR3 contains 15 residues. The germline V gene has CDR1 KGHDR and CDR2 SFDVKD. With 7 bases clipped from V and 9 bases from J, the junction kept 10 bases outside the gene matches. The CDR3 is CATRGTGGNLAEQFF. The CDR3 region has the DNA TGTGCCACCAGAGGGACAGGGGGGAACCTGGCTGAGCAGTTCTTC.

The chain employs TRBV9 and TRBJ1-1; D is perhaps TRBD1 (6 bases). This CDR3 is 15 amino acids long. V lost 4 bases and J lost 1, with 14 bases in between. Germline assignment: CDR1 SGDLS and CDR2 YYNGEE. The CDR3 coding sequence is TGTGCCAGCAGCCCCCGCCAGGGGCAGAACACTGAAGCTTTCTTT. Translated: CASSPRQGQNTEAFF.

The chain is built from TRBV20-1 and TRBJ1-4, with unresolved D. CDR1 and CDR2 from the germline V gene are DFQATT and SNEGSKA (reference sequence). V dropped 0 bases and J dropped 10 bases, with 6 bases sitting between them. This CDR3 has 11 amino acids. CDR3 sequence reads: CSARDAPKLFF. The CDR3 coding sequence is TGCAGTGCTAGAGATGCCCCAAAACTGTTTTTT.

The chain recombines TRBV6-6 with TRBJ1-1, with D possibly being TRBD1 (5 bases). This CDR3 is built from 16 residues. CDR1 is MNHNY, CDR2 SVGAGI, per germline (reference sequence). The V and J ends lost 4 bases and 7 bases respectively, with 22 bases between them. The CDR3 sequence: CASSFLRVASVGEAFF. The CDR3 bases are TGTGCCAGCAGTTTCCTCAGGGTCGCCTCGGTCGGTGAAGCTTTCTTT.

The chain carries TRBV5-6 and TRBJ1-5; D ambiguous. The CDR3 covers 15 residues. V was clipped by 0 bases and J by 3 bases, with 10 bases between them. CDR1 SGHDT and CDR2 YYEEEE come from the germline V gene. Here the CDR3 reads CASSLGHSHNQPQHF. CDR3 DNA: TGTGCCAGCAGCTTGGGTCACAGCCACAATCAGCCCCAGCATTTT. Variable domain in full (rest from reference TRBV5-6 and TRBJ1-5): DAGVTQSPTHLIKTRGQQVTLRCSPKSGHDTVSWYQQALGQGPQFIFQYYEEEERQRGNFPDRFSGHQFPNYSSELNVNALLLGDSALYLCASSLGHSHNQPQHFGDGTRLSIL.

This chain links TRBV20-1 with TRBJ2-1, with D perhaps being TRBD1 or TRBD2 (5 bases each). The length of the CDR3 is 13 residues. Trimming took 3 bases from V and 6 from J, leaving 12 bases between them. Germline assignment: CDR1 DFQATT and CDR2 SNEGSKA (reference sequence). CDR3 nucleotides: TGCAGTGCTAGTGGGGGACCTGGCAATGAGCAGTTCTTC. Translation: CSASGGPGNEQFF.

This chain links TRBV20-1 with TRBJ2-6, with 7 bases fitting TRBD1. J lost 0 bases, V lost 6 bases, and 5 bases had no gene match. The CDR3 spans 15 residues. From germline, CDR1 is DFQATT and CDR2 SNEGSKA (reference sequence). The CDR3: CSARTGGSGANVLTF. The CDR3 coding sequence is TGCAGTGCCAGGACAGGCGGCTCTGGGGCCAACGTCCTGACTTTC.

The chain uses TRBV6-5 and TRBJ1-4; 7 nucleotides align to TRBD1. CDR1 and CDR2 from the germline V gene are MNHEY and SVGAGI. The junction had 10 bases not matched to a gene; V was cut back by 10 bases and J by 5 bases. The CDR3 is 14 residues long. The CDR3 nucleotides are TGTGCCACCATGTCCCACAGGGGAAATGAAAAACTGTTTTTT. Amino acid sequence: CATMSHRGNEKLFF.

This clonotype was found a few times. The gene calls are TRBV4-1 and TRBJ2-7; 10 bases match TRBD2. The CDR3 sequence is 15 residues long. Trimming cost V 1 base and J 3 bases; bases outside gene matches: 3. The germline CDR1 and CDR2 sequences are MGHRA and YSYEKL. The CDR3 region has the DNA TGCGCCAGCAGCCAAGTACTAGCGGGAATCTACGAGCAGTACTTC. Encoded protein: CASSQVLAGIYEQYF.

This clonotype was seen only a few times. The CDR3 sequence: CASSPQGPPSYGYTF. For the CDR3, the DNA is TGCGCCAGCAGCCCGCAAGGTCCTCCCAGCTATGGCTACACCTTC. This chain connects TRBV5-1 to TRBJ1-2; D is uncertain. From germline, CDR1 is SGHRS and CDR2 YFSETQ. The CDR3 has 15 amino acids. Trimming removed 4 bases from V and 4 bases from J, with 17 bases in between.

The chain has TRBV6-5 and TRBJ2-3, with 9 bases identical to TRBD1. The CDR3 totals 16 residues. Unmatched junction bases numbered 12, after V lost 7 bases and J lost 4 bases. Germline CDR1 is MNHEY and CDR2 is SVGAGI. CDR3 protein: CASIGSRTGVADTQYF. In nucleotides, the CDR3 is TGTGCCAGCATTGGCTCGAGGACAGGGGTGGCAGATACGCAGTATTTT.

The rearrangement joins TRBV25-1 to TRBJ2-5; D is possibly TRBD1 (5 bases). V was shortened by 5 bases and J by 4 bases, with 14 bases between the two germline ends. The CDR3 has 14 residues. CDR1 and CDR2 from the germline V gene are MGHDK and SYGVNS. The CDR3 here is CASSNLRGGETQYF. The CDR3 DNA sequence: TGTGCCAGCAGTAACCTAAGGGGTGGAGAGACCCAGTACTTC. The variable domain in full, completed from reference TRBV25-1 and TRBJ2-5, reads EADIYQTPRYLVIGTGKKITLECSQTMGHDKMYWYQQDPGMELHLIHYSYGVNSTEKGDLSSESTVSRIRTEHFPLTLESARPSHTSQYLCASSNLRGGETQYFGPGTRLLVL.

There are a few counts of this clonotype. J is TRBJ2-3 and V is TRBV24-1; no definite D call. This CDR3 is 17 amino acids long. Looked up from germline, CDR1 is KGHDR and CDR2 is SFDVKD. The germline V and J ends were trimmed by 0 bases and 3 bases, with 15 bases remaining between them. CDR3 sequence (DNA): TGTGCCACCAGTGATTTGCCCTCTACCGAATCTACAGATACGCAGTATTTT. The encoded protein is CATSDLPSTESTDTQYF.

The V call is TRBV4-1, the J call TRBJ2-5; a weak D match, TRBD1 (6 bases). The CDR3 is 15 residues long. V gave up 5 bases and J gave up 5 bases, with 18 bases separating them. Germline CDR1 and CDR2: MGHRA and YSYEKL. CDR3 nucleotides: TGCGCCAGCAGCGTCCTGGACAGCGCGTGGGAGACCCAGTACTTC. Its protein is CASSVLDSAWETQYF.

The rearrangement joins TRBV29-1 to TRBJ2-5, with D tentatively TRBD1 (5 bases). Germline V lookup: CDR1 SQVTM, CDR2 ANQGSEA. This CDR3 region has 12 residues. V lost 7 bases and J 0 bases, leaving 9 bases between the germline ends. CDR3 amino acids: CSATTDQETQYF. The CDR3 DNA reads as TGCAGCGCGACGACAGACCAAGAGACCCAGTACTTC.

This sequence joins TRBV19 and TRBJ2-1; TRBD2 matches 8 bases. Germline V gives CDR1 LNHDA, CDR2 SQIVND (reference sequence). V gave up 8 bases and J gave up 5 bases; unmatched junction bases: 17. The CDR3 contains 17 residues. CDR3 sequence reads: CASLAGRGEISNNEQFF. The CDR3, as DNA: TGTGCCAGTCTTGCCGGGAGGGGGGAGATCTCAAACAATGAGCAGTTCTTC.

Points on this clonotype: An end of the junction differs from the germline gene, which may be a read error. The V gene is TRBV10-1, the J gene TRBJ2-5; no clear D gene. The J call could be wrong; TRBJ2-7 is a better fit for the DNA end. Germline CDR1 WNHNN, CDR2 SYGVQD (reference sequence). The length of the CDR3 is 10 residues. The CDR3 DNA reads TGCGTCAGCCAATCGGGCGAGCAGTACTTC. It codes for CVSQSGEQYF.

This clonotype has a handful of counts. Germline is not matched at one junction end, which may reflect a read error. The V and J genes are TRBV20-1 and TRBJ2-5; tentatively, D is TRBD2 (5 bases). The CDR3 extends over 17 amino acids. Germline V gene sequence: CDR1 DFQATT, CDR2 SNEGSKA (reference sequence). The CDR3 DNA sequence: TGCAGTGCTGGAGATGGAGTCGGTGTCAACCCGGGGGAGACCCAGTACTTC. This encodes CSAGDGVGVNPGETQYF.

This chain links TRBV6-6 with TRBJ1-1; 8 bases align to TRBD1. The CDR3 runs to 13 residues. Germline values: CDR1 MNHNY, CDR2 SVGAGI (reference sequence). V was clipped by 5 bases and J by 7 bases; unmatched bases: 6. The CDR3 DNA reads TGTGCCAGCAGTCTCCGGGACAGGTTTGAAGCTTTCTTT. Translating gives CASSLRDRFEAFF.

This clonotype came up a few times. This chain links TRBV4-1 with TRBJ1-1; D gene uncertain. Germline V lookup: CDR1 MGHRA, CDR2 YSYEKL. V lost 0 bases and J lost 4, with 12 bases in between. CDR3 length: 15 amino acids. The CDR3 spells CASSQEIYRATEAFF. The CDR3 DNA follows: TGCGCCAGCAGCCAAGAAATCTACCGGGCCACTGAAGCTTTCTTT.

The V gene is TRBV20-1, the J gene TRBJ2-3; a weak D match, TRBD1 (6 bases). Trimming removed 6 bases at V and 14 bases at J, with 24 bases between. Germline lookup yields CDR1 DFQATT and CDR2 SNEGSKA (reference sequence). This CDR3 is built from 13 residues. This CDR3 reads CSALRGPNEKLYF. For the CDR3, the DNA is TGCAGTGCCCTCAGGGGACCTAATGAAAAACTGTATTTT.

Many counts were recorded for this clonotype. The chain recombines TRBV20-1 with TRBJ1-2; no definite D call. The germline CDR1 and CDR2 sequences are DFQATT and SNEGSKA (reference sequence). The V and J ends lost 6 bases and 7 bases respectively, with 18 bases between them. The CDR3 has 13 amino acids. The CDR3 reads CSALTGPSAGYTF. CDR3 DNA sequence: TGCAGTGCCCTTACCGGCCCATCGGCTGGCTACACCTTC.

A note on this clonotype: A much larger clone differs from this one at a single base, so this may be a read error. V and J are TRBV6-6 and TRBJ2-1; D gene ambiguous. Trimming removed 2 bases from V and 8 bases from J, with 1 base in between. The CDR3 length is 10 residues. The germline V gene encodes CDR1 MNHNY and CDR2 SVGAGI (reference sequence). CDR3 DNA sequence: TGTGCCAGCAGTTACGATGAGCAGTTCTTC. Encoded protein: CASSYDEQFF.

This chain links TRBV3-1 with TRBJ2-3; perhaps TRBD1 as D (6 bases). Trimming took 4 bases from V and 4 from J, leaving 15 bases between them. The germline V gene has CDR1 LGHDT and CDR2 YNNKEL (reference sequence). The CDR3 is 15 residues long. The CDR3 sequence: CASSPYRDPPDTQYF. In DNA, the CDR3 is TGTGCCAGCAGCCCCTACAGGGATCCCCCAGATACGCAGTATTTT.

V usage is TRBV3-1 and J usage is TRBJ2-4; a weak D match, TRBD2 (6 bases). V was trimmed by 4 bases and J by 1 base, leaving 11 bases between them. Germline CDR1 reads LGHDT; CDR2 reads YNNKEL (reference sequence). The CDR3 is made up of 15 amino acids. DNA of the CDR3: TGTGCCAGCAGCCCCTCGGGGGAGGCCAAAAACATTCAGTACTTC. Translation gives CASSPSGEAKNIQYF.

The chain uses TRBV3-1 and TRBJ2-6; D gene ambiguous. Germline V CDR1 and CDR2: LGHDT, YNNKEL (reference sequence). This CDR3 contains 18 residues. Trimming shortened V by 0 bases and J by 0 bases, and 12 bases separated the two germline ends. The CDR3 reads CASSQDATGFSGANVLTF. CDR3 nucleotides: TGTGCCAGCAGCCAAGATGCGACCGGATTCTCTGGGGCCAACGTCCTGACTTTC.

The chain uses TRBV4-1 and TRBJ1-4, with a tentative D call TRBD1 (5 bases). This CDR3 contains 16 residues. The germline V gene has CDR1 MGHRA and CDR2 YSYEKL. V was shortened by 2 bases and J by 4 bases, with 14 bases between the two germline ends. The CDR3: CASSQTPGGGNEKLFF. DNA for the CDR3: TGCGCCAGCAGCCAAACACCGGGGGGTGGTAATGAAAAACTGTTTTTT.

The gene calls are TRBV2 and TRBJ2-6; D remains ambiguous. Trimming shortened V by 8 bases and J by 1 base, and 12 bases separated the two germline ends. Germline-derived CDR1 and CDR2 are SNHLY and FYNNEI. CDR3 size: 15 residues. CDR3 DNA sequence: TGTGCCAGCGCCAGCGTTGTTTCTGGGGCCAACGTCCTGACTTTC. Its protein is CASASVVSGANVLTF.

This clonotype was observed at least ten times. The V and J genes are TRBV9 and TRBJ2-1; D possibly corresponds to TRBD1 (5 bases). CDR1 is SGDLS and CDR2 is YYNGEE in the germline V gene. The ends were cut back, 3 bases at V and 2 bases at J, with 9 bases in the middle. This CDR3 comprises 14 residues. The CDR3 DNA sequence: TGTGCCAGCAGCGCCAGGGTCACCTACAATGAGCAGTTCTTC. Its protein product is CASSARVTYNEQFF.